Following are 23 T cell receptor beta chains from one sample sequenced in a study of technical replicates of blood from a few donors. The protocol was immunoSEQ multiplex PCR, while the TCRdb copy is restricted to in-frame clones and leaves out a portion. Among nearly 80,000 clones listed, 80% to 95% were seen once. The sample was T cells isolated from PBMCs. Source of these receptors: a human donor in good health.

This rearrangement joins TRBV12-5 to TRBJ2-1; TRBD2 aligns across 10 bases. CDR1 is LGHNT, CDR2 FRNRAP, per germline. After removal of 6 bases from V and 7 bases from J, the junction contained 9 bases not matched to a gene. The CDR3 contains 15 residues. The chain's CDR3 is CASGLGLAQTNEQFF. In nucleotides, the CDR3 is TGTGCTAGTGGACTGGGACTAGCGCAGACAAATGAGCAGTTCTTC.

In nucleotides, the CDR3 is TGTGCCAGCTCACTGGGCAAAGACTATGGCTACACCTTC. This gives the protein CASSLGKDYGYTF. This chain links TRBV18 with TRBJ1-2; D is undetermined. V was cut by 4 bases and J by 3 bases, with 9 bases left in between. In germline, CDR1 is KGHSH, CDR2 LQKENI. The CDR3 consists of 13 residues.

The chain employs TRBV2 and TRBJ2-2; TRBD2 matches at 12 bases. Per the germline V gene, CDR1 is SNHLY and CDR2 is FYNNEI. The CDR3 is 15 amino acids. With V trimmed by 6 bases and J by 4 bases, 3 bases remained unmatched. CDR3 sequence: CASSLTSGGTGELFF. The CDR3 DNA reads TGTGCCAGCAGCCTGACTAGCGGGGGCACCGGGGAGCTGTTTTTT.

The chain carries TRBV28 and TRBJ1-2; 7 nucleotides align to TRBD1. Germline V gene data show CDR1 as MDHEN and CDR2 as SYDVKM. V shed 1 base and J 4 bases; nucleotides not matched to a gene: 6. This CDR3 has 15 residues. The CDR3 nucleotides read TGTGCCAGCAGTTTATTGACAGGGATGAGCTATGGCTACACCTTC. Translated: CASSLLTGMSYGYTF.

The CDR3 DNA follows: TGCAGCGTTGACAGGGCTATGAACACTGAAGCTTTCTTT. This translates into CSVDRAMNTEAFF. This sequence joins TRBV29-1 and TRBJ1-1; tentative D call: TRBD1 (5 bases). The CDR3 runs to 13 residues. CDR1 and CDR2 (germline): SQVTM, ANQGSEA. Deletions cut 3 bases from V and 0 bases from J, with 8 bases between.

CDR3 in DNA: TGTGCCAGCGAATTCCGGGGTGCCGAGACCCAGTACTTC. This codes for CASEFRGAETQYF. The J gene is TRBJ2-5, the V gene TRBV28, with D possibly being TRBD2 (5 bases). Germline CDR1 reads MDHEN; CDR2 reads SYDVKM. V was cut by 8 bases and J by 5 bases, with 15 bases left in between. This CDR3 comprises 13 residues.

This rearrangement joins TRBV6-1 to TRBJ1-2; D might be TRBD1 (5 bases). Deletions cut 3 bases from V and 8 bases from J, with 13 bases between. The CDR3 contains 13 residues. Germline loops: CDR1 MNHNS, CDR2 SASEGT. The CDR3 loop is CASSELQVWGYTF. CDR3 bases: TGTGCCAGCAGTGAGCTACAGGTCTGGGGCTACACCTTC.

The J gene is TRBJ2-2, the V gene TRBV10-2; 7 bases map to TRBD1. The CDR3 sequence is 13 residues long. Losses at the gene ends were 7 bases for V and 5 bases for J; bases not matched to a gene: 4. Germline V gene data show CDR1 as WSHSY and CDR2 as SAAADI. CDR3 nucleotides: TGCGCCAGCACCGAGACAGGGACCGGGGAGCTGTTTTTT. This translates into CASTETGTGELFF.

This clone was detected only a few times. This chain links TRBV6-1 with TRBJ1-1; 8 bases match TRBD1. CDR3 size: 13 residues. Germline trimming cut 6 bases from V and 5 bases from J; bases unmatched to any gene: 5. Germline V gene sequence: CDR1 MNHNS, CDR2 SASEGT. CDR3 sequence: CASSRTGGTEAFF. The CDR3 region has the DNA TGTGCCAGCAGCCGTACAGGGGGAACTGAAGCTTTCTTT.

CDR3 loop: CASSQLGLAGTDTQYF. CDR3 coding DNA: TGCGCCAGCAGCCAATTGGGACTAGCGGGCACAGATACGCAGTATTTT. The rearrangement joins TRBV4-3 to TRBJ2-3; 11 nucleotides align to TRBD2. CDR1 is LGHNA and CDR2 is YSLEER in the germline V gene. The trim removed 2 bases at V and 1 base at J, leaving 2 bases unmatched. The CDR3 covers 16 residues.

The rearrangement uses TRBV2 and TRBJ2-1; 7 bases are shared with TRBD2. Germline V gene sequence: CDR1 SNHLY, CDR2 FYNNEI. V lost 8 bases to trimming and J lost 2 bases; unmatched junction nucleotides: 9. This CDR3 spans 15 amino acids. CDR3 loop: CASELISGPYNEQFF. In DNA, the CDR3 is TGTGCCAGCGAACTTATTAGCGGGCCCTACAATGAGCAGTTCTTC.

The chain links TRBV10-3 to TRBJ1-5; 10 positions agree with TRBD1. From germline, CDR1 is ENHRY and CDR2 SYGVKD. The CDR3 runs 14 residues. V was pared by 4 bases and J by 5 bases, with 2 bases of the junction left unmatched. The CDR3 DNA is TGTGCCATCAGTGGGACAGGGGGTGATCAGCCCCAGCATTTT. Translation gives CAISGTGGDQPQHF.

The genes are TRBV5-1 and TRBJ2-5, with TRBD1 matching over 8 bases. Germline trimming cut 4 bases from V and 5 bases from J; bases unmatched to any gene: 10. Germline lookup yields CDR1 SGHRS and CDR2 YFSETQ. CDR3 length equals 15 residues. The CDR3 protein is CASSLGGQVGETQYF. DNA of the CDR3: TGCGCCAGCAGCCTAGGGGGACAGGTTGGGGAGACCCAGTACTTC. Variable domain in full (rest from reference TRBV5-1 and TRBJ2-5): KAGVTQTPRYLIKTRGQQVTLSCSPISGHRSVSWYQQTPGQGLQFLFEYFSETQRNKGNFPGRFSGRQFSNSRSEMNVSTLELGDSALYLCASSLGGQVGETQYFGPGTRLLVL.

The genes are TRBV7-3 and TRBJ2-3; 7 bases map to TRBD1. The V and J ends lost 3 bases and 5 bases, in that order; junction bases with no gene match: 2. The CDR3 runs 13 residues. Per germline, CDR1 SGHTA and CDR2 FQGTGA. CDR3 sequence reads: CASSFDREDTQYF. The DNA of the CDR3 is TGTGCCAGCAGCTTCGACAGGGAAGATACGCAGTATTTT.

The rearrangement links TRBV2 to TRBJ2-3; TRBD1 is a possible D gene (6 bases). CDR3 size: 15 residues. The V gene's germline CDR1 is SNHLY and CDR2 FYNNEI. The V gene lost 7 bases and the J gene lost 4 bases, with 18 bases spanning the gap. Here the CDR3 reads CASTEGVMGPDTQYF. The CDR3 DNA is TGTGCCAGCACCGAGGGGGTGATGGGCCCAGATACGCAGTATTTT.

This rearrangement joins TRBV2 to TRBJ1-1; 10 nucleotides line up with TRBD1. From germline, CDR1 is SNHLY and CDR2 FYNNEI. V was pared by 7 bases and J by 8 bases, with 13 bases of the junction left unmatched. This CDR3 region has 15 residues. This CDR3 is CASTLQDRGGREAFF. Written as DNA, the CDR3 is TGTGCCAGCACCTTACAGGACAGGGGGGGCCGGGAAGCTTTCTTT.

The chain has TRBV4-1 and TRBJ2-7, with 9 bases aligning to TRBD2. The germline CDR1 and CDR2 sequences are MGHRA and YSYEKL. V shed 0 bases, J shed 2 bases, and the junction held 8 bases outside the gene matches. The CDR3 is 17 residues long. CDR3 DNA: TGCGCCAGCAGCCAAGAGGGCTGGGGACTAGCTCCCTACGAGCAGTACTTC. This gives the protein CASSQEGWGLAPYEQYF.

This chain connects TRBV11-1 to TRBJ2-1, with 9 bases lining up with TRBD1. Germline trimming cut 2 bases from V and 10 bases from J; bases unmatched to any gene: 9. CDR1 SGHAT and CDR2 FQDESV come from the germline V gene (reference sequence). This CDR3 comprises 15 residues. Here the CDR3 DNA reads TGTGCCAGCAGCTTACCGCGGGACAGGGTAAAGGAGCAGTTCTTC. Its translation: CASSLPRDRVKEQFF.

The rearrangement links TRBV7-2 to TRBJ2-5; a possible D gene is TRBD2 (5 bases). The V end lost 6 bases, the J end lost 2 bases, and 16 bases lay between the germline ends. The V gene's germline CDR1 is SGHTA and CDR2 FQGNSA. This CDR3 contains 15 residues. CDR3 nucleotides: TGTGCCAGCAGTTACCCCGCGGGCGTACAAGAGACCCAGTACTTC. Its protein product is CASSYPAGVQETQYF. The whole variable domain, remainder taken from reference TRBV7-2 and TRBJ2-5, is GAGVSQSPSNKVTEKGKDVELRCDPISGHTALYWYRQSLGQGLEFLIYFQGNSAPDKSGLPSDRFSAERTGGSVSTLTIQRTQQEDSAVYLCASSYPAGVQETQYFGPGTRLLVL.

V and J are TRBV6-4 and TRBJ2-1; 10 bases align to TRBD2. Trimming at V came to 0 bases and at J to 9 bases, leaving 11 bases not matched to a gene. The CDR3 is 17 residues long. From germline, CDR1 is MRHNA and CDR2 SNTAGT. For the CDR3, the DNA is TGTGCCAGCAGTGACTCGTTTGAGCTAGCGGGAGCTAGTGAGCAGTTCTTC. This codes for CASSDSFELAGASEQFF.

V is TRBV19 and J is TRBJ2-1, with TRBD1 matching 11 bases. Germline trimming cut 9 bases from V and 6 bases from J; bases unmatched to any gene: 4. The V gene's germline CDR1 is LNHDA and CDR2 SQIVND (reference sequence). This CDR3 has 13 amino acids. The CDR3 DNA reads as TGTGCCAGCAGGACAGGGGGCTTCAATGAGCAGTTCTTC. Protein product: CASRTGGFNEQFF.

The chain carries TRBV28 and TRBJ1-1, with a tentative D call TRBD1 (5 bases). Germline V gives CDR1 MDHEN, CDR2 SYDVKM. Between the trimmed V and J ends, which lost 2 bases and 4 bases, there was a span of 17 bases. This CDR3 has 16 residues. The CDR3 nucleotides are TGTGCCAGCAGTTTACAGGGTTCAATATCAGGCACTGAAGCTTTCTTT. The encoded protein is CASSLQGSISGTEAFF.

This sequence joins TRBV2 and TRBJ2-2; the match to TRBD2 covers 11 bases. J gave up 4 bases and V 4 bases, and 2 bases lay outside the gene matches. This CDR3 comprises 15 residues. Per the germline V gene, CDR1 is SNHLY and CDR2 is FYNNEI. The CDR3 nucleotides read TGTGCCAGCAGTGGGGGACTAGCGGCCACCGGGGAGCTGTTTTTT. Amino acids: CASSGGLAATGELFF.